A single sample is the source of the 15 T cell receptor beta chains below, sequenced in a study of cytomegalovirus exposure and HLA in healthy donors. 60 Vbeta and 13 Jbeta primers were used in PCR. Sequenced by immunoSEQ multiplex PCR; TCRdb stores in-frame clones only, minus some. The table lists under 250,000 clones, 70% to 85% of them singletons. Input material: PBMCs. The receptors come from a male donor in good health and CMV-seronegative.

This sequence joins TRBV2 and TRBJ1-6; 7 bases are a match to TRBD1. J was trimmed by 7 bases and V by 9 bases; bases with no gene match: 9. The CDR3 is made up of 14 amino acids. The germline V gene has CDR1 SNHLY and CDR2 FYNNEI. The CDR3 protein is CARTGTARNSPLHF. For the CDR3, the DNA is TGTGCCAGAACAGGGACAGCGCGAAATTCACCCCTCCACTTT.

The chain is built from TRBV14 and TRBJ2-7; 9 nucleotides match TRBD1. V lost 2 bases to trimming and J lost 3 bases; unmatched junction nucleotides: 5. The V gene's germline CDR1 is SGHDN and CDR2 FVKESK. The CDR3 extends over 15 amino acids. The CDR3 region is CASSQTGTGIYEQYF. In DNA form, the CDR3 reads TGTGCCAGCAGCCAAACCGGGACAGGGATCTACGAGCAGTACTTC.

This clone occurred a few times. The chain links TRBV28 to TRBJ1-1, with no clear D. Per the germline V gene, CDR1 is MDHEN and CDR2 is SYDVKM. The CDR3 is 15 residues long. Trimming took 3 bases from V and 0 from J, leaving 11 bases between them. As DNA, the CDR3 is TGTGCCAGCAGTTTGAGGGCAGGCTTGAACACTGAAGCTTTCTTT. As protein: CASSLRAGLNTEAFF.

J is TRBJ1-2 and V is TRBV30; D not resolved. Germline CDR1 and CDR2: GTSNPN and SVGIG (reference sequence). The CDR3 consists of 10 residues. The ends were cut back, 6 bases at V and 6 bases at J, with 8 bases in the middle. CDR3 sequence (DNA): TGTGCCTGTAGCGGAAATGGCTACACCTTC. As protein: CACSGNGYTF.

The chain combines TRBV9 with TRBJ1-5, with a weak D call TRBD1 (5 bases). Germline V gives CDR1 SGDLS, CDR2 YYNGEE. The CDR3 totals 15 residues. Trimming cost V 0 bases and J 6 bases, with 13 bases left between them. Here the CDR3 DNA reads TGTGCCAGCAGCGTAGACGCCCAGGGTGTTCAGCCCCAGCATTTT. It specifies CASSVDAQGVQPQHF.

This chain joins TRBV7-3 and TRBJ2-5; possibly TRBD1 for D (5 bases). V was cut by 6 bases and J by 7 bases, with 12 bases left in between. Germline CDR1 and CDR2: SGHTA and FQGTGA. The CDR3 is 12 residues long. The CDR3 protein is CASSFRAGTQYF. The CDR3 DNA reads as TGTGCCAGCAGTTTCAGGGCCGGGACCCAGTACTTC.

This clone came up a few times. This chain connects TRBV9 to TRBJ2-3, with 9 bases identical to TRBD2. The CDR3 is 15 residues long. Losses at the gene ends were 0 bases for V and 3 bases for J; bases not matched to a gene: 2. CDR1 is SGDLS, CDR2 YYNGEE, per germline. CDR3 nucleotide sequence: TGTGCCAGCAGCGTAGAGCGGGGGGCTACAGATACGCAGTATTTT. This gives the protein CASSVERGATDTQYF.

The CDR3 loop is CASSLVPGESSYNEQFF. The CDR3 region has the DNA TGTGCCAGCAGCTTGGTTCCGGGGGAGAGCTCCTACAATGAGCAGTTCTTC. This chain connects TRBV5-8 to TRBJ2-1, with D perhaps TRBD2 (6 bases). V lost 0 bases and J 0 bases, leaving 13 bases between the germline ends. The CDR3 loop spans 17 amino acids. Germline assignment: CDR1 SGHTS and CDR2 YDEGEE. Full variable domain (remainder filled in from reference TRBV5-8 and TRBJ2-1): EAGVTQSPTHLIKTRGQQATLRCSPISGHTSVYWYQQALGLGLQFLLWYDEGEERNRGNFPPRFSGRQFPNYSSELNVNALELEDSALYLCASSLVPGESSYNEQFFGPGTRLTVL.

This clone was detected once. The rearrangement joins TRBV4-2 to TRBJ1-2, with 7 bases that match TRBD1. V shed 1 base and J 1 base; nucleotides not matched to a gene: 9. The CDR3 spans 17 residues. The germline V gene encodes CDR1 LGHNA and CDR2 YNFKEQ. The CDR3 DNA reads as TGTGCCAGCAGCCAAGTGAGCTTGGGACAGTTTAACTATGGCTACACCTTC. Amino acid sequence: CASSQVSLGQFNYGYTF.

The gene calls are TRBV6-5 and TRBJ2-1; a possible D gene is TRBD2 (5 bases). The CDR3 is 15 residues long. Germline assignment: CDR1 MNHEY and CDR2 SVGAGI. V lost 2 bases to trimming and J lost 3 bases, with 11 bases between them. The CDR3 region is CASSYVPGSYNEQFF. CDR3 bases: TGTGCCAGCAGTTACGTACCGGGGAGCTACAATGAGCAGTTCTTC.

This clone was picked up a small number of times. CDR3 nucleotides: TGCGCCAGCAGCTTAGCCGGGGGGCCTTCTTACGAGCAGTACTTC. Its translation is CASSLAGGPSYEQYF. The J gene is TRBJ2-7, the V gene TRBV5-1, with D possibly TRBD2 on 7 matching bases. Trimming pared 2 bases from V and 4 bases from J, leaving 16 bases between. Germline V gene data show CDR1 as SGHRS and CDR2 as YFSETQ. This CDR3 is 15 amino acids long.

CDR3 nucleotides: TGCGCCAGCAGCCAAGATTGGAGGGATACCATATCTGGGGCCAACGTCCTGACTTTC. Translation: CASSQDWRDTISGANVLTF. The chain carries TRBV4-1 and TRBJ2-6; a weak D match, TRBD2 (6 bases). Trimming cost V 0 bases and J 1 base, with 16 bases left between them. The V gene's germline CDR1 is MGHRA and CDR2 YSYEKL. The CDR3 runs to 19 residues.

CDR3 bases: TGTGCCAGCAGCGTACTTGACAGGGTAAACTATGGCTACACCTTC. It specifies CASSVLDRVNYGYTF. The rearrangement joins TRBV9 to TRBJ1-2; TRBD1 aligns across 7 bases. The trim removed 1 base at V and 2 bases at J, leaving 5 bases unmatched. The CDR3 contains 15 residues. CDR1 is SGDLS, CDR2 YYNGEE, per germline. Based on the CDR3 plus reference TRBV9 and TRBJ1-2, the full variable domain is DSGVTQTPKHLITATGQRVTLRCSPRSGDLSVYWYQQSLDQGLQFLIQYYNGEERAKGNILERFSAQQFPDLHSELNLSSLELGDSALYFCASSVLDRVNYGYTFGSGTRLTVV.

The rearrangement uses TRBV18 and TRBJ1-5; D not resolved. CDR1 KGHSH and CDR2 LQKENI come from the germline V gene. V was shortened by 4 bases and J by 9 bases, with 13 bases between the two germline ends. The CDR3 extends over 13 amino acids. This chain's CDR3 is CASSRGRGWPQHF. The CDR3 bases are TGTGCCAGCTCACGCGGGAGAGGTTGGCCCCAGCATTTT.

With regard to this clone: Sequence at one end of the junction differs from germline and may be a read error. This chain connects TRBV7-9 to TRBJ1-2, with D possibly being TRBD1 (5 bases). The germline gives CDR1 SEHNR, CDR2 FQNEAQ (reference sequence). CDR3 length: 17 residues. CDR3 coding DNA: TGTTCCAGCAGTCCCATCCGGGACGCCGGGGGTAACTATGGCTACACCTTC. This encodes CSSSPIRDAGGNYGYTF. Together with reference TRBV7-9 and TRBJ1-2, the CDR3 gives the full variable domain: DTGVSQNPRHKITKRGQNVTFRCDPISEHNRLYWYRQTLGQGPEFLTYFQNEAQLEKSRLLSDRFSAERPKGSFSTLEIQRTEQGDSAMYLCSSSPIRDAGGNYGYTFGSGTRLTVV.